Following are 23 T cell receptor beta chains from one sample sequenced in a study of post-analysis software for immune sequencing data. Their antigens are not known. Findings and caveats of the study: Controls showed lower frequencies than patients for several TRBV segments, and TRBV5-6, TRBV5-1 and TRBV20-1 were among these.

Each TCR beta cDNA library carried unique molecular identifiers. TCRdb re-analysed the PCR reads in MiXCR, keeping a single row per CDR3 protein. The repertoire includes 600,000 to 750,000 distinct CDR3 sequences, over 45% of them detected once, and around 10% sits in the top ten. The sequenced sample was blood. Receptor source: a girl aged 2 to 9 with multiple sclerosis.

This clonotype appeared a few times. The chain employs TRBV12-3 or TRBV12-4 and TRBJ1-1; TRBD1 matches at 8 bases. J was trimmed by 6 bases and V by 2 bases; bases with no gene match: 5. CDR3 length: 14 residues. The chain's CDR3 is CASSLKQGAPEAFF. The CDR3 nucleotides are TGTGCCAGCAGTTTAAAGCAGGGGGCTCCTGAAGCTTTCTTT.

This clonotype was detected a few times. The gene calls are TRBV9 and TRBJ1-2; D unclear. This CDR3 region has 13 residues. Germline assignment: CDR1 SGDLS and CDR2 YYNGEE. The V and J ends lost 6 bases and 8 bases respectively, with 17 bases between them. CDR3 DNA sequence: TGTGCCAGCACCTTGAGCATTTCGGGCGGCTACACCTTC. This encodes CASTLSISGGYTF.

This sequence joins TRBV20-1 and TRBJ2-1; possible D gene TRBD2, 5 bases. This CDR3 has 16 amino acids. Germline CDR1 and CDR2: DFQATT and SNEGSKA (reference sequence). Trimming stripped 3 bases from V and 2 bases from J, with 17 bases between. This CDR3 reads CSARFPSSGTYNEQFF. Here the CDR3 DNA reads TGCAGTGCTAGGTTCCCTTCAAGCGGAACCTACAATGAGCAGTTCTTC.

This chain joins TRBV25-1 and TRBJ2-1; TRBD2 aligns across 8 bases. Trimming removed 2 bases from V and 4 bases from J; junction bases left unmatched: 4. This CDR3 region has 15 residues. Germline V gene lookup returns CDR1 MGHDK and CDR2 SYGVNS. The CDR3 DNA reads TGTGCCAGCAGTGAAGAGACTAGCGTTTACAATGAGCAGTTCTTC. It yields the protein CASSEETSVYNEQFF.

CDR3 bases: TGCAGTGCGAAATGGGGACAAGAGACCCAGTACTTC. Protein: CSAKWGQETQYF. The V gene is TRBV20-1, the J gene TRBJ2-5; D ambiguous. Trimming stripped 6 bases from V and 2 bases from J, with 10 bases between. Germline CDR1 DFQATT, CDR2 SNEGSKA (reference sequence). The CDR3 extends over 12 amino acids.

As for this clonotype: The CDR3 carries no conserved terminal phenylalanine or tryptophan, so it likely arises from a read error. The V gene is TRBV4-3, the J gene TRBJ1-2; the D gene is possibly TRBD1 (5 bases). V was trimmed by 0 bases and J by 3 bases, leaving 11 bases between them. Germline CDR1 LGHNA, CDR2 YSLEER. The CDR3 totals 15 residues. The CDR3 protein is CASSQDIGAYYGYTL. As DNA, the CDR3 is TGCGCCAGCAGCCAAGATATCGGGGCTTACTATGGCTACACCCTC.

The chain uses TRBV20-1 and TRBJ2-3; 10 bases are a match to TRBD2. Germline trimming cut 6 bases from V and 3 bases from J; bases unmatched to any gene: 9. CDR3 size: 15 residues. Germline V gene sequence: CDR1 DFQATT, CDR2 SNEGSKA (reference sequence). In DNA form, the CDR3 reads TGCAGTGCCGCCCCATCTAGCGGGGGAACAGATACGCAGTATTTT. Its translation is CSAAPSSGGTDTQYF.

This clonotype was picked up one time. V and J are TRBV10-3 and TRBJ2-7, with TRBD1 matching 9 bases. The tail of the sequence fits TRBJ2-5 better, so the J call may be wrong. The CDR3 length is 14 residues. Germline CDR1 and CDR2: ENHRY and SYGVKD. CDR3 DNA sequence: TGTGCCATCAAGGGGACAGGGTGGACGGAGACCCAGTACTTC. Translation: CAIKGTGWTETQYF.

The gene calls are TRBV6-2 or TRBV6-3 and TRBJ2-2; TRBD2 agrees at 7 bases. Germline V gives CDR1 MNHEY, CDR2 SVGEGT. The junction had 5 bases not matched to a gene; V was cut back by 7 bases and J by 0 bases. The CDR3 contains 15 residues. The CDR3 coding sequence is TGTGCCAGCAAAACCGGGACTACGAACACCGGGGAGCTGTTTTTT. Encoded protein: CASKTGTTNTGELFF.

This clonotype showed up just a few times. The CDR3 reads CASSSMGSYNEQFF. DNA of the CDR3: TGTGCCAGCAGTTCTATGGGCTCCTACAATGAGCAGTTCTTC. The J gene is TRBJ2-1, the V gene TRBV27, with D unclear. This CDR3 spans 14 amino acids. Trimming removed 4 bases from V and 0 bases from J, with 7 bases in between. CDR1 and CDR2 (germline): MNHEY, SMNVEV (reference sequence).

DNA for the CDR3: TGTGCCAACCAAGGGAGGGCCAACGAGCAGTACTTC. It codes for CANQGRANEQYF. The chain has TRBV12-3 or TRBV12-4 and TRBJ2-7; 7 nucleotides match TRBD2. V was clipped by 10 bases and J by 5 bases; unmatched bases: 8. CDR3 length equals 12 residues.

In its sample, this clonotype was seen a few times. The chain is built from TRBV2 and TRBJ2-5, with 7 bases aligning to TRBD2. Germline V gene sequence: CDR1 SNHLY, CDR2 FYNNEI. J lost 2 bases, V lost 8 bases, and 5 bases had no gene match. The CDR3 is 13 amino acids. The CDR3, as DNA: TGTGCCAGCCGCTCTAGCGGACAAGAGACCCAGTACTTC. Translated: CASRSSGQETQYF.

V usage is TRBV6-2 or TRBV6-3 and J usage is TRBJ2-3, with 8 nucleotides matching TRBD2. This CDR3 contains 14 residues. Germline values: CDR1 MNHEY, CDR2 SVGEGT. The ends lost 5 bases at V and 6 bases at J; junction bases unmatched: 7. The CDR3 region is CASSRGLAMDTQYF. CDR3 DNA sequence: TGTGCCAGCAGTCGAGGACTAGCTATGGATACGCAGTATTTT.

This chain connects TRBV3-1 to TRBJ1-1; the D gene is possibly TRBD1 (5 bases). This CDR3 spans 11 amino acids. Germline V gene sequence: CDR1 LGHDT, CDR2 YNNKEL (reference sequence). V dropped 6 bases and J dropped 4 bases, with 6 bases sitting between them. The CDR3: CASRDSTEAFF. DNA of the CDR3: TGTGCCAGCAGAGACAGCACTGAAGCTTTCTTT.

The gene calls are TRBV6-5 and TRBJ2-1; 11 bases agree with TRBD2. This CDR3 is 17 amino acids long. With V trimmed by 4 bases and J by 0 bases, 5 bases remained unmatched. Germline V gene data show CDR1 as MNHEY and CDR2 as SVGAGI. CDR3 nucleotide sequence: TGTGCCAGCAGTTCCCCTAGCGGGGGGATCTCCTACAATGAGCAGTTCTTC. This gives the protein CASSSPSGGISYNEQFF.

V is TRBV5-1 and J is TRBJ2-5, with 12 positions matching TRBD2. V shed 3 bases and J 11 bases; nucleotides not matched to a gene: 14. CDR1 and CDR2 (germline): SGHRS, YFSETQ. CDR3 length: 16 amino acids. CDR3 DNA: TGCGCCAGCAGCTCGCTACTAGCGGGAGGTCCCAATGAGCAGTACTTC. Translation: CASSSLLAGGPNEQYF. The whole variable domain, filled in from reference TRBV5-1 and TRBJ2-5, reads KAGVTQTPRYLIKTRGQQVTLSCSPISGHRSVSWYQQTPGQGLQFLFEYFSETQRNKGNFPGRFSGRQFSNSRSEMNVSTLELGDSALYLCASSSLLAGGPNEQYFGPGTRLLVL.

Regarding this clonotype: The germline gene is not matched at one end of the junction; a read error may be the cause. V and J are TRBV29-1 and TRBJ1-1; 9 bases are shared with TRBD1. The CDR3 contains 13 residues. Germline V CDR1 and CDR2: SQVTM, ANQGSEA. DNA for the CDR3: TGCCGCGTTGACGGACAGGGGAACGCTGAAGCTTTCTTT. It translates to CRVDGQGNAEAFF.

To note about this clonotype: Mismatch with germline at one junction end may stem from a read error. The chain recombines TRBV12-3 or TRBV12-4 with TRBJ2-3; D possibly corresponds to TRBD1 (6 bases). There are 15 residues in the CDR3. The CDR3 nucleotides are TGTGCCAGCAGTACAGGGAAGAGGAGAACAGATGCGCAGTATTTT. Encoded protein: CASSTGKRRTDAQYF.

The table lists this clonotype with a count of one. The J gene is TRBJ2-3, the V gene TRBV27, with 11 bases aligning to TRBD2. The CDR3 sequence is 16 residues long. With V trimmed by 3 bases and J by 2 bases, 4 bases remained unmatched. Germline values: CDR1 MNHEY, CDR2 SMNVEV (reference sequence). CDR3 sequence reads: CASSFLAGGPTDTQYF. CDR3 sequence (DNA): TGTGCCAGCAGTTTCTTAGCGGGGGGGCCCACAGATACGCAGTATTTT.

The chain employs TRBV2 and TRBJ2-4; 9 bases line up with TRBD1. The ends lost 6 bases at V and 13 bases at J; junction bases unmatched: 16. Germline V gene data show CDR1 as SNHLY and CDR2 as FYNNEI. The CDR3 runs 15 residues. CDR3 nucleotide sequence: TGTGCCAGCAGGGTCGGGACAGGGACGGGAAAAAAGCAGTACTTC. This codes for CASRVGTGTGKKQYF.

A few counts support this clonotype. The CDR3 region is CAISNGVDAEQYF. CDR3 coding DNA: TGTGCCATCAGTAACGGGGTCGACGCCGAGCAGTACTTC. The rearrangement joins TRBV10-3 to TRBJ2-7; TRBD2 is a possible D gene (5 bases). V lost 5 bases to trimming and J lost 6 bases, with 14 bases between them. CDR1 and CDR2 (germline): ENHRY, SYGVKD. CDR3 length equals 13 residues.

The chain uses TRBV4-3 and TRBJ2-3; 7 bases fit TRBD2. Germline V gives CDR1 LGHNA, CDR2 YSLEER. The V and J ends lost 0 bases and 0 bases, in that order; junction bases with no gene match: 12. The CDR3 contains 19 residues. This CDR3 reads CASSQEWQGGDSSTDTQYF. The CDR3 DNA is TGCGCCAGCAGCCAAGAATGGCAGGGAGGGGATTCTAGCACAGATACGCAGTATTTT.

The table lists this clonotype with a count of one. The rearrangement joins TRBV27 to TRBJ2-1, with 7 bases lining up with TRBD2. J gave up 3 bases and V 8 bases, and 7 bases lay outside the gene matches. This CDR3 is built from 14 residues. Germline assignment: CDR1 MNHEY and CDR2 SMNVEV (reference sequence). CDR3 region: CASWVRGSYNEQFF. CDR3 in DNA: TGTGCCAGCTGGGTCCGCGGGAGCTACAATGAGCAGTTCTTC.